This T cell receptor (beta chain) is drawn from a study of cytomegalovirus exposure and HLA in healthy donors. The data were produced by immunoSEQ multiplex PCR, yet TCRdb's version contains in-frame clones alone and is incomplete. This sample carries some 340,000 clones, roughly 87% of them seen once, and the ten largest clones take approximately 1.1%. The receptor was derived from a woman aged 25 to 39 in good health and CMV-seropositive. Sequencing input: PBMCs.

DNA for the CDR3: TGTGCCAGCAGCTCGACAGTGAGTTCACCCCTCCACTTT. Translation gives CASSSTVSSPLHF. J is TRBJ1-6 and V is TRBV7-7; TRBD1 is a possible D gene (5 bases). The ends were cut back, 4 bases at V and 9 bases at J, with 10 bases in the middle. Per germline, CDR1 SSHAT and CDR2 FNYEAQ (reference sequence). The CDR3 covers 13 residues.